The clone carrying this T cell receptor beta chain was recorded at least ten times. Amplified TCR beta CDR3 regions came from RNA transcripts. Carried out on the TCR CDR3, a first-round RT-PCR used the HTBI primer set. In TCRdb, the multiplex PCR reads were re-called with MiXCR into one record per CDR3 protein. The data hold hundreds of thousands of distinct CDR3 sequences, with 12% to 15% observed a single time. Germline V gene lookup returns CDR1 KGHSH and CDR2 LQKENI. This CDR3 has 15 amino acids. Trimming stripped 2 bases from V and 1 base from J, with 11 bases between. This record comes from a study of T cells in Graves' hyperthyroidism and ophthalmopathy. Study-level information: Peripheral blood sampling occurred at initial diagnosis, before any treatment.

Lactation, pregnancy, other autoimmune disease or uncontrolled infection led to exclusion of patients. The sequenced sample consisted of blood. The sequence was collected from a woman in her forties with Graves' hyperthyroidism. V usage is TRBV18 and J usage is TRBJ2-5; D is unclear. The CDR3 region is CASSPLAYLQETQYF. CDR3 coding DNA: TGTGCCAGCTCACCATTGGCATACCTCCAAGAGACCCAGTACTTC.